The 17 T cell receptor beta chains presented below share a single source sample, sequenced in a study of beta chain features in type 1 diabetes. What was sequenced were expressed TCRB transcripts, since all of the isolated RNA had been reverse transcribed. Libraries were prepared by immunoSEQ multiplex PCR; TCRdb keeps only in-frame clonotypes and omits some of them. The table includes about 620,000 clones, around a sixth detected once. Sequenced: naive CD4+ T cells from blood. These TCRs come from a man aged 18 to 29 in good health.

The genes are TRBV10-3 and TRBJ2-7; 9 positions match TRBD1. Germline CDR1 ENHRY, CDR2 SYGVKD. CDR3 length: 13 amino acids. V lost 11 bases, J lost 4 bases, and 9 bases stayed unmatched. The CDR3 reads CAGSNGQGYEQYF. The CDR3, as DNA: TGTGCCGGGTCGAATGGACAGGGGTACGAGCAGTACTTC.

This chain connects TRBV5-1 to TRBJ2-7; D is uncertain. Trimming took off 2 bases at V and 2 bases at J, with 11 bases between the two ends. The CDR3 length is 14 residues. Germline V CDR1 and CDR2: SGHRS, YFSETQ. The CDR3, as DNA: TGCGCCAGCAGCTTAACAGTGTTGGCCTACGAGCAGTACTTC. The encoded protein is CASSLTVLAYEQYF.

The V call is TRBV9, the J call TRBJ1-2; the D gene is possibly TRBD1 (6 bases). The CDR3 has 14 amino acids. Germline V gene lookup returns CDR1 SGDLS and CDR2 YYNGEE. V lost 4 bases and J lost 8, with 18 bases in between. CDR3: CASSLPQGLRGYTF. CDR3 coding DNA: TGTGCCAGCAGCTTACCACAGGGTCTACGGGGCTACACCTTC.

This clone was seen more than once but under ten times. DNA of the CDR3: TGTGCCAGCGGACAGCAAGAGACCCAGTACTTC. Protein sequence: CASGQQETQYF. The V and J genes are TRBV28 and TRBJ2-5; possible D gene TRBD1, 6 bases. There are 11 residues in the CDR3. The ends were cut back, 8 bases at V and 2 bases at J, with 6 bases in the middle. Germline V gives CDR1 MDHEN, CDR2 SYDVKM.

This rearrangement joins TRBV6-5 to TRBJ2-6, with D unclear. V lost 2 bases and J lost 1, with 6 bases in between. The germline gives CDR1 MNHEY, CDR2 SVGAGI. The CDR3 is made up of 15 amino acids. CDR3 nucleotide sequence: TGTGCCAGCAGTTACAGGGAATCTGGGGCCAACGTCCTGACTTTC. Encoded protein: CASSYRESGANVLTF.

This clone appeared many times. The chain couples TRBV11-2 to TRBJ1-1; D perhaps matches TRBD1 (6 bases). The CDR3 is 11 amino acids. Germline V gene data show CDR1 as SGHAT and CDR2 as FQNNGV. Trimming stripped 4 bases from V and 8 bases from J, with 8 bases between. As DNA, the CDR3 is TGTGCCAGCAGCTCCGGGACAGAAGCTTTCTTT. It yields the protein CASSSGTEAFF.

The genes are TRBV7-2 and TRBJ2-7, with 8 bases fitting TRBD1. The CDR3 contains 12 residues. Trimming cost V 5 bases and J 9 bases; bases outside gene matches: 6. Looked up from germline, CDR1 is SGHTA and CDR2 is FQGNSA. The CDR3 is CASSRTGRRQYF. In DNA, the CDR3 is TGTGCCAGCAGCAGGACAGGGAGGAGGCAGTACTTC.

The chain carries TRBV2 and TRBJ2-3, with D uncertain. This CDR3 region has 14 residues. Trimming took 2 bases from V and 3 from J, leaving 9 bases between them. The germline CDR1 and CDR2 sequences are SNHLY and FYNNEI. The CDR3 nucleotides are TGTGCCAGCAGTGAAAGTCCGAATACAGATACGCAGTATTTT. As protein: CASSESPNTDTQYF.

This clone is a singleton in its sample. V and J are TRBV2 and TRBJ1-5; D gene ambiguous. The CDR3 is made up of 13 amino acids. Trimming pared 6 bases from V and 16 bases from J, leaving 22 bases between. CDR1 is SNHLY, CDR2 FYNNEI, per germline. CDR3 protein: CASRDNSPGYVHF. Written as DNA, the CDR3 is TGTGCCAGCAGAGACAATTCGCCCGGCTACGTACATTTT.

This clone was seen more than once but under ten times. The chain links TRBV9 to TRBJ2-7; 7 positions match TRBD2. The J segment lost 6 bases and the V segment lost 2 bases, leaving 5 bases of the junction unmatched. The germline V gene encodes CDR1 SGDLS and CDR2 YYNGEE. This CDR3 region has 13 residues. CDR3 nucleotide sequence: TGTGCCAGCAGCGTGTTGGGGAGGGGCGAGCAGTACTTC. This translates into CASSVLGRGEQYF.

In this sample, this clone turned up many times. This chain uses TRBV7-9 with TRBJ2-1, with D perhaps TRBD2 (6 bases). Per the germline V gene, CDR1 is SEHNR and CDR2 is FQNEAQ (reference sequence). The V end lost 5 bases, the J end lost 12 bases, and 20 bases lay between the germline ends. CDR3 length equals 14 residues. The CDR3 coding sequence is TGTGCCAGCAGCGCCGGCACGGAGGAGGGAGGGCAGTTCTTC. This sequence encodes CASSAGTEEGGQFF.

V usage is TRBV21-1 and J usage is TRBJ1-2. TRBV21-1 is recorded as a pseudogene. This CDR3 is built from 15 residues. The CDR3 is CASSKGGCCGYGYTF. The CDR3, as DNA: TGTGCCAGCAGCAAAGGGGGGTGTTGTGGCTATGGCTACACCTTC.

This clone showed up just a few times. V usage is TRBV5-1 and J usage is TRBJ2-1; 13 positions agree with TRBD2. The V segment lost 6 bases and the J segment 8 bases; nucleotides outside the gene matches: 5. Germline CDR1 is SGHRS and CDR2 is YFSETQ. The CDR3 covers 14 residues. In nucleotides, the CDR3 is TGCGCCAGCATAGGGACTAGCGGGGCCCATGAGCAGTTCTTC. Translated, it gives CASIGTSGAHEQFF.

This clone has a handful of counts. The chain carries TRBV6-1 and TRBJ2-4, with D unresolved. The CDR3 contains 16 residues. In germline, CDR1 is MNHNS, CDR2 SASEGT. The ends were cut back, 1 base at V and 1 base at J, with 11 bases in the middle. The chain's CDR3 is CASSEGFLRAKNIQYF. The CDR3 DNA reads TGTGCCAGCAGTGAAGGATTCCTTCGGGCCAAAAACATTCAGTACTTC.

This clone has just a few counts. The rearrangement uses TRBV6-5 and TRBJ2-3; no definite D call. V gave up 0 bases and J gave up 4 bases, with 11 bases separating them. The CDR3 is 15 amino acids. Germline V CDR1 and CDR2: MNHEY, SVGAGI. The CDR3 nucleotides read TGTGCCAGCAGTTACTCCACCTCAGGCGCAGATACGCAGTATTTT. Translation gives CASSYSTSGADTQYF.

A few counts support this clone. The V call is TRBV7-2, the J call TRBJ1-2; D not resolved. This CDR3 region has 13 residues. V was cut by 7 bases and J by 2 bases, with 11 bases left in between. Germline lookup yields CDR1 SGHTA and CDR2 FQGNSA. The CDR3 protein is CASTDGANYGYTF. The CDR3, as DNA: TGTGCCAGCACCGATGGCGCGAACTATGGCTACACCTTC.

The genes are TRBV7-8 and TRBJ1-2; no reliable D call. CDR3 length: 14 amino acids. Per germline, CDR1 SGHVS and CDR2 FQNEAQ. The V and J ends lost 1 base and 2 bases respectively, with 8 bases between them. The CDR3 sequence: CASSLVFINYGYTF. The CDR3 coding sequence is TGTGCCAGCAGCTTAGTTTTCATAAACTATGGCTACACCTTC.